Each of the 15 T cell receptor beta chains below was sequenced from the same sample in a study of blood T cells in healthy people across ages. Using a J-beta primer mix together with a sample-barcoded 5' primer, a second PCR was run for about 6 to 11 cycles. TCRdb fed the 5' RACE reads into MiXCR, producing one record per CDR3 protein. The sample lists about 730,000 distinct CDR3 sequences, roughly 44% occurring once. The specimen sequenced was blood. These receptors all stem from a woman aged 55 to 70 in good health.

This clonotype was counted a few times. The rearrangement joins TRBV20-1 to TRBJ2-1, with TRBD2 matching 8 bases. CDR3 length: 15 residues. V shed 0 bases, J shed 7 bases, and the junction held 8 bases outside the gene matches. Germline CDR1 and CDR2: DFQATT and SNEGSKA (reference sequence). CDR3 sequence: CSARDLTSGINEQFF. CDR3 nucleotide sequence: TGCAGTGCTAGAGATCTCACTAGCGGTATTAATGAGCAGTTCTTC.

The table lists this clonotype with a few counts. CDR3 nucleotides: TGTGCCAGCAGTTACGCGGCCCCTGAGATCGGGGAGCTGTTTTTT. This translates into CASSYAAPEIGELFF. The chain carries TRBV6-5 and TRBJ2-2; D remains ambiguous. Germline V gene data show CDR1 as MNHEY and CDR2 as SVGAGI. This CDR3 comprises 15 residues. The V gene lost 2 bases and the J gene lost 7 bases, with 14 bases spanning the gap.

The V and J genes are TRBV19 and TRBJ2-1; D may be TRBD2 (7 bases). CDR1 and CDR2 (germline): LNHDA, SQIVND (reference sequence). This CDR3 comprises 12 residues. The V end lost 8 bases, the J end lost 15 bases, and 20 bases lay between the germline ends. This chain's CDR3 is CASRGGASVWFF. The DNA for the CDR3 is TGTGCCAGTCGAGGGGGGGCCTCAGTATGGTTCTTC.

The rearrangement links TRBV23-1 to TRBJ1-4; 11 nucleotides agree with TRBD1. TRBV23-1 is treated as an ORF (open reading frame) with a function not yet certain. The V and J ends lost 4 bases and 11 bases, in that order; junction bases with no gene match: 9. The length of the CDR3 is 15 residues. CDR3 sequence: CASSLPGQGVGKLFF. The CDR3 bases are TGCGCCAGCAGTCTGCCGGGACAGGGGGTGGGGAAACTGTTTTTT.

The chain is built from TRBV6-6 and TRBJ2-5; TRBD2 matches 16 bases. The V and J ends lost 5 bases and 11 bases, in that order; junction bases with no gene match: 14. The germline gives CDR1 MNHNY, CDR2 SVGAGI (reference sequence). The CDR3 is made up of 17 amino acids. The CDR3 is CASSPGTSGGAGNEQYF. The CDR3 nucleotides are TGTGCCAGCAGTCCCGGGACTAGCGGGGGGGCGGGTAATGAGCAGTACTTC.

Turning to this clonotype: Given a much more abundant clone one base away, this may be a read error. The chain has TRBV29-1 and TRBJ1-2; D possibly corresponds to TRBD1 (6 bases). V dropped 3 bases and J dropped 6 bases, with 11 bases sitting between them. The CDR3 length is 12 residues. Germline assignment: CDR1 SQVTM and CDR2 ANQGSEA. CDR3 sequence reads: CSVDEGGDGYTF. The CDR3 region has the DNA TGCAGCGTTGATGAAGGGGGAGATGGCTACACCTTC.

The table lists this clonotype with a few counts. The chain has TRBV7-2 and TRBJ2-5; 9 nucleotides align to TRBD2. The trim removed 5 bases at V and 5 bases at J, leaving 9 bases unmatched. CDR3 length: 15 residues. The germline gives CDR1 SGHTA, CDR2 FQGNSA. The CDR3, as DNA: TGTGCCAGCAGCCGGGGACTAGCCCCTCTCGAGACCCAGTACTTC. Its translation: CASSRGLAPLETQYF.

The CDR3, as DNA: TGTGCCAGCAGTTACGGTCCCATCCTAGCCCATGAGCAGTTCTTC. It encodes CASSYGPILAHEQFF. The J gene is TRBJ2-1, the V gene TRBV6-5, with a weak D call TRBD2 (5 bases). Trimming stripped 2 bases from V and 8 bases from J, with 16 bases between. CDR3 size: 15 residues. Germline CDR1 MNHEY, CDR2 SVGAGI.

The rearrangement uses TRBV4-2 and TRBJ2-3; the D is unclear. Per the germline V gene, CDR1 is LGHNA and CDR2 is YNFKEQ. This CDR3 has 18 amino acids. Trimming pared 0 bases from V and 1 base from J, leaving 17 bases between. CDR3 bases: TGTGCCAGCAGCCAAGATCCCTTTCAAGGCACCCGCACAGATACGCAGTATTTT. It yields the protein CASSQDPFQGTRTDTQYF.

V and J are TRBV3-1 and TRBJ1-4; the D is unclear. The CDR3 has 10 residues. CDR1 LGHDT and CDR2 YNNKEL come from the germline V gene (reference sequence). Trimming shortened V by 8 bases and J by 6 bases, and 4 bases separated the two germline ends. The CDR3 bases are TGTGCCAGCGGAGATGAAAAACTGTTTTTT. Amino acids: CASGDEKLFF.

The chain is built from TRBV7-2 and TRBJ1-5; 9 nucleotides agree with TRBD1. J was trimmed by 6 bases and V by 1 base; bases with no gene match: 4. Germline values: CDR1 SGHTA, CDR2 FQGNSA. The length of the CDR3 is 15 residues. CDR3 sequence (DNA): TGTGCCAGCAGCTTAGGACAGGGGGGAAGTCAGCCCCAGCATTTT. Its protein is CASSLGQGGSQPQHF.

This clonotype was recorded a few times. The V gene is TRBV28, the J gene TRBJ2-7; TRBD1 agrees at 9 bases. J lost 2 bases, V lost 6 bases, and 5 bases had no gene match. The CDR3 has 14 residues. Germline CDR1 MDHEN, CDR2 SYDVKM. CDR3 region: CASRENRGPYEQYF. The CDR3 DNA follows: TGTGCCAGCAGGGAAAACAGGGGGCCCTACGAGCAGTACTTC.

This clonotype was recorded only once. The rearrangement uses TRBV6-2 or TRBV6-3 and TRBJ2-1, with 9 bases aligning to TRBD2. The germline CDR1 and CDR2 sequences are MNHEY and SVGEGT. Trimming at V came to 5 bases and at J to 4 bases, leaving 12 bases not matched to a gene. The CDR3 has 17 amino acids. The chain's CDR3 is CASSTQGKTSGYNEQFF. The CDR3 DNA follows: TGTGCCAGCAGTACTCAGGGGAAGACTAGCGGATACAATGAGCAGTTCTTC.

This clonotype has more than one count but fewer than ten. The V gene is TRBV7-9, the J gene TRBJ2-7; D tentatively fits TRBD1 or TRBD2 (5 bases each). With 0 bases removed from V and 6 bases from J, the gap between germline ends came to 15 bases. The CDR3 runs to 15 residues. CDR1 and CDR2 (germline): SEHNR, FQNEAQ (reference sequence). The CDR3 DNA follows: TGTGCCAGCAGCTTAGCGCGTGAGGGGAACCGCGAGCAGTACTTC. It is translated as CASSLAREGNREQYF.

As concerns this clonotype: It may be a read error: a sequence one base away is much more abundant. V and J are TRBV4-3 and TRBJ2-3; tentatively, D is TRBD2 (6 bases). Germline values: CDR1 LGHNA, CDR2 YSLEER. The CDR3 length is 13 residues. The CDR3 reads CASGQTSSDTQYF. The CDR3 DNA is TGCGCCAGCGGCCAAACTAGCTCAGATACGCAGTATTTT.